This T cell receptor beta chain appears in the sequencing data of a study of shared clonotypes between healthy human individuals. Overall study context: CD8 memory received one plate per donor, CD8 naive two, CD4 memory three and CD4 naive three.

V was pared by 3 bases and J by 1 base, with 19 bases between. The germline V gene has CDR1 SQVTM and CDR2 ANQGSEA. This CDR3 spans 17 amino acids. Study-wide results and limits: As a rule, naive subsets had a larger estimated richness than memory subsets. Sorted-subset sequencing, rarefaction showed, was incomplete despite large depth.

Naive CD8 isolation took CD45RO-negative cells positively selected for CCR7 and excluded terminally differentiated effector memory CD45RA+ cells. As regards this clone: Its specificity is not known.

As processed by the authors: Sequence data from immunoSEQ were junction-only and lacked quality scores; consequently, filtering differed. TCRdb's table, derived via immunoSEQ multiplex PCR, lists solely in-frame clones and lacks some. For V, J and clone size, that table is used; D and trimming come from the DNA. The data show hundreds of thousands of clones, 80% to 95% seen once. This receptor was obtained from a man younger than 45 in good health. The chain links TRBV29-1 to TRBJ2-1, with a weak D call TRBD1 (5 bases). The source material was naive CD8+ T cells sorted from blood. CDR3 loop: CSVDLFPDNPSYNEQFF. CDR3 nucleotides: TGCAGCGTTGACTTATTCCCGGACAACCCATCCTACAATGAGCAGTTCTTC.